These 30 T cell receptor beta chains share one sample of origin, sequenced in a study of radiotherapy plus CTLA-4 blockade in lung cancer. Sequencing was performed with immunoSEQ multiplex PCR; in TCRdb, only in-frame clones are kept and a portion is missing. Of some 50,000 clones listed, 70% to 80% are singletons. The material sequenced was peripheral blood, taken from a patient treated with radiotherapy plus ipilimumab. The origin of the receptors is a human donor with non-small cell lung cancer who had stable disease on radiotherapy plus ipilimumab.

The chain is built from TRBV11-2 and TRBJ2-5; 12 bases align to TRBD2. Per germline, CDR1 SGHAT and CDR2 FQNNGV. The V and J ends lost 7 bases and 5 bases, in that order; junction bases with no gene match: 5. The length of the CDR3 is 14 residues. CDR3 DNA: TGTGCCAGCACCCCACTAGCGGGGGGCGAGACCCAGTACTTC. It is translated as CASTPLAGGETQYF.

This rearrangement joins TRBV19 to TRBJ1-3; D not resolved. This CDR3 comprises 14 residues. Trimming took off 5 bases at V and 0 bases at J, with 8 bases between the two ends. From germline, CDR1 is LNHDA and CDR2 SQIVND (reference sequence). The CDR3 DNA follows: TGTGCCAGTAGTCAGAGCCTCTCTGGAAACACCATATATTTT. Its translation: CASSQSLSGNTIYF. The variable domain in full, with the rest retrieved from reference TRBV19 and TRBJ1-3, is DGGITQSPKYLFRKEGQNVTLSCEQNLNHDAMYWYRQDPGQGLRLIYYSQIVNDFQKGDIAEGYSVSREKKESFPLTVTSAQKNPTAFYLCASSQSLSGNTIYFGEGSWLTVV.

The chain combines TRBV4-3 with TRBJ2-7; D perhaps matches TRBD2 (5 bases). There are 15 residues in the CDR3. From germline, CDR1 is LGHNA and CDR2 YSLEER. V was cut by 0 bases and J by 1 base, with 10 bases left in between. Here the CDR3 reads CASSQEPVASYEQYF. CDR3 coding DNA: TGCGCCAGCAGCCAAGAACCTGTAGCGTCCTACGAGCAGTACTTC.

V gene TRBV5-1 combines with J gene TRBJ2-5; no clear D. Trimming stripped 2 bases from V and 5 bases from J, with 10 bases between. This CDR3 is 13 amino acids long. Germline V gene sequence: CDR1 SGHRS, CDR2 YFSETQ. The CDR3: CASSLSRLETQYF. CDR3 coding DNA: TGCGCCAGCAGCTTAAGCAGGTTGGAGACCCAGTACTTC.

This clone was detected only a few times. The chain uses TRBV7-2 and TRBJ2-7, with D hard to call. This CDR3 is 13 amino acids long. The V end lost 3 bases, the J end lost 6 bases, and 12 bases lay between the germline ends. Germline CDR1 is SGHTA and CDR2 is FQGNSA. The CDR3 region has the DNA TGTGCCAGCAGCTTTGGCCGCTCCCCCGAGCAGTACTTC. Encoded protein: CASSFGRSPEQYF.

This clone has just one count. This chain links TRBV10-1 with TRBJ2-1, with a tentative D call TRBD2 (6 bases). The V gene lost 4 bases and the J gene lost 5 bases, with 18 bases spanning the gap. Germline V lookup: CDR1 WNHNN, CDR2 SYGVQD (reference sequence). This CDR3 spans 16 amino acids. CDR3 protein: CASSVSSGPINNEQFF. The CDR3 DNA is TGCGCCAGCAGTGTAAGTAGCGGACCAATAAACAATGAGCAGTTCTTC.

The V and J genes are TRBV10-1 and TRBJ1-5; D remains ambiguous. Germline CDR1 is WNHNN and CDR2 is SYGVQD (reference sequence). Trimming took off 0 bases at V and 7 bases at J, with 4 bases between the two ends. This CDR3 spans 12 amino acids. This CDR3 reads CASSESGQPQHF. The CDR3 nucleotides are TGCGCCAGCAGTGAGTCCGGCCAGCCCCAGCATTTT.

This chain uses TRBV29-1 with TRBJ2-3; 7 bases fit TRBD1. Per the germline V gene, CDR1 is SQVTM and CDR2 is ANQGSEA. Losses at the gene ends were 3 bases for V and 3 bases for J; bases not matched to a gene: 9. This CDR3 comprises 15 residues. CDR3 region: CSVDTTGSGTDTQYF. Here the CDR3 DNA reads TGCAGCGTTGATACGACAGGGAGCGGAACAGATACGCAGTATTTT.

The chain carries TRBV5-1 and TRBJ2-1; D unresolved. Germline V gene lookup returns CDR1 SGHRS and CDR2 YFSETQ. This CDR3 is 14 amino acids long. V shed 4 bases and J shed 8 bases, with 16 bases lying between them. For the CDR3, the DNA is TGCGCCAGCAGCATCGACCTAGTCGTCCATGAGCAGTTCTTC. Translating it yields CASSIDLVVHEQFF.

Points on this clone: The junction departs from the called germline gene at one end, perhaps through a read error. The chain uses TRBV28 and TRBJ1-2; 7 nucleotides match TRBD1. Germline-derived CDR1 and CDR2 are MDHEN and SYDVKM. CDR3 length: 14 residues. Here the CDR3 reads CTSSTTDRNYGYTF. Here the CDR3 DNA reads TGTACCAGCAGTACCACGGACAGGAACTATGGCTACACCTTC.

This clone was counted between two and nine times. CDR3 sequence: CASSQDGLSSSYEQYF. The CDR3, as DNA: TGTGCCAGCAGCCAAGATGGTCTGTCAAGCTCCTACGAGCAGTACTTC. The chain couples TRBV7-9 to TRBJ2-7; D gene ambiguous. This CDR3 has 16 residues. In germline, CDR1 is SEHNR, CDR2 FQNEAQ (reference sequence). Trimming stripped 5 bases from V and 0 bases from J, with 17 bases between. Full variable domain (outside the CDR3, taken from reference TRBV7-9 and TRBJ2-7): DTGVSQNPRHKITKRGQNVTFRCDPISEHNRLYWYRQTLGQGPEFLTYFQNEAQLEKSRLLSDRFSAERPKGSFSTLEIQRTEQGDSAMYLCASSQDGLSSSYEQYFGPGTRLTVT.

The genes are TRBV6-1 and TRBJ2-2; D is undetermined. The CDR3 consists of 12 residues. The V gene lost 8 bases and the J gene lost 3 bases, with 7 bases spanning the gap. CDR1 is MNHNS, CDR2 SASEGT, per germline. CDR3: CASHPYTGELFF. CDR3 sequence (DNA): TGTGCCAGCCACCCTTACACCGGGGAGCTGTTTTTT.

This clone was detected a few times. J is TRBJ1-5 and V is TRBV7-9; 8 nucleotides align to TRBD1. V was clipped by 5 bases and J by 5 bases; unmatched bases: 5. The germline CDR1 and CDR2 sequences are SEHNR and FQNEAQ (reference sequence). CDR3 length: 14 residues. The CDR3 nucleotides are TGTGCCAGCAGCAGACAGGGGTCGGATCAGCCCCAGCATTTT. Its protein is CASSRQGSDQPQHF.

This chain joins TRBV2 and TRBJ2-6; D is perhaps TRBD1 or TRBD2 (5 bases each). Germline CDR1 and CDR2: SNHLY and FYNNEI. There are 20 residues in the CDR3. The ends were cut back, 3 bases at V and 3 bases at J, with 24 bases in the middle. The CDR3 loop reads CASSDTSCTGGSFGANVLTF. The DNA for the CDR3 is TGTGCCAGCAGTGACACTTCCTGCACAGGAGGTAGCTTTGGGGCCAACGTCCTGACTTTC.

This chain uses TRBV7-2 with TRBJ1-2; D perhaps matches TRBD1 (6 bases). Trimming removed 4 bases at V and 7 bases at J, with 10 bases between. Germline-derived CDR1 and CDR2 are SGHTA and FQGNSA. The CDR3 spans 12 residues. The DNA for the CDR3 is TGTGCCAGCAGCTCGGACAGATTTGGCTACACCTTC. Translating it yields CASSSDRFGYTF.

The chain couples TRBV19 to TRBJ2-1; no firm D call. The CDR3 has 11 residues. V was cut by 5 bases and J by 7 bases, with 6 bases left in between. Germline V gives CDR1 LNHDA, CDR2 SQIVND (reference sequence). The CDR3 sequence: CASSSRNEQFF. The CDR3 DNA sequence: TGTGCCAGTAGTTCAAGAAATGAGCAGTTCTTC.

CDR3 residues: CASSLSRSDYGYTF. CDR3 coding DNA: TGTGCCAGCAGCTTAAGCAGGTCGGACTATGGCTACACCTTC. The chain carries TRBV7-2 and TRBJ1-2; the D is unclear. The CDR3 extends over 14 amino acids. V was trimmed by 2 bases and J by 3 bases, leaving 10 bases between them. The germline gives CDR1 SGHTA, CDR2 FQGNSA.

The chain's CDR3 is CAISEGSQLVPRSGNTIYF. The CDR3, as DNA: TGTGCCATCAGTGAGGGCAGCCAACTAGTACCTCGCTCTGGAAACACCATATATTTT. The J gene is TRBJ1-3, the V gene TRBV10-3, with D uncertain. Trimming left V 2 bases short and J 0 bases short, with 20 bases between. The CDR3 is made up of 19 amino acids. Germline values: CDR1 ENHRY, CDR2 SYGVKD.

The chain combines TRBV27 with TRBJ2-3; a possible D gene is TRBD2 (6 bases). The germline CDR1 and CDR2 sequences are MNHEY and SMNVEV (reference sequence). The CDR3 totals 15 residues. The V end was cut by 5 bases, the J end by 4 bases, with 16 bases between. The CDR3 nucleotides are TGTGCCAGCAGTCCCGGGACTCTTGTTGCAGATACGCAGTATTTT. It specifies CASSPGTLVADTQYF.

This chain joins TRBV6-6 and TRBJ1-2, with no clear D. Germline assignment: CDR1 MNHNY and CDR2 SVGAGI (reference sequence). Trimming cost V 2 bases and J 8 bases, with 12 bases left between them. CDR3 length: 13 residues. The CDR3: CASSYGESVGYTF. CDR3 sequence (DNA): TGTGCCAGCAGTTACGGTGAATCGGTCGGCTACACCTTC.

The CDR3 DNA follows: TGCGCCAGCAGCCCAGAGGGACAGTCTAACTATGGCTACACCTTC. Protein: CASSPEGQSNYGYTF. J is TRBJ1-2 and V is TRBV5-1; 7 nucleotides match TRBD1. Germline V gene data show CDR1 as SGHRS and CDR2 as YFSETQ. This CDR3 region has 15 residues. V was clipped by 4 bases and J by 0 bases; unmatched bases: 6.

This chain connects TRBV5-1 to TRBJ2-5, with 9 bases fitting TRBD1. The trim removed 0 bases at V and 4 bases at J, leaving 4 bases unmatched. The CDR3 is 15 amino acids. CDR1 and CDR2 (germline): SGHRS, YFSETQ. The CDR3, as DNA: TGCGCCAGCAGCTTGGGACAGGGGGGTGGAGAGACCCAGTACTTC. It translates to CASSLGQGGGETQYF.

This chain links TRBV19 with TRBJ1-3; possibly TRBD1 for D (5 bases). V was clipped by 7 bases and J by 2 bases, with 9 bases between them. This CDR3 has 13 amino acids. Germline lookup yields CDR1 LNHDA and CDR2 SQIVND (reference sequence). The CDR3 coding sequence is TGTGCCAGTAACCCGGACACTGGAAACACCATATATTTT. This encodes CASNPDTGNTIYF.

This clone was counted between two and nine times. It differs at one base from a far larger clone, so likely a read error. The chain combines TRBV6-4 with TRBJ2-1; 8 bases map to TRBD1. The J segment lost 3 bases and the V segment lost 4 bases, leaving 11 bases of the junction unmatched. Germline lookup yields CDR1 MRHNA and CDR2 SNTAGT. The CDR3 has 17 amino acids. The CDR3 nucleotides read TGTGCCAGCAGTGGCCGGACAGGGCCCACCTACTACAATGAGCAGTTCTTC. This translates into CASSGRTGPTYYNEQFF.

This clone appeared once. The chain is built from TRBV5-1 and TRBJ1-5, with a weak D call TRBD1 (5 bases). CDR1 and CDR2 (germline): SGHRS, YFSETQ. CDR3 length: 15 amino acids. V was pared by 4 bases and J by 0 bases, with 11 bases between. The CDR3 nucleotides read TGCGCCAGCAGCAGTTGGGGGGATAGCAATCAGCCCCAGCATTTT. Translated, it gives CASSSWGDSNQPQHF. Full variable domain (missing parts from reference TRBV5-1 and TRBJ1-5): KAGVTQTPRYLIKTRGQQVTLSCSPISGHRSVSWYQQTPGQGLQFLFEYFSETQRNKGNFPGRFSGRQFSNSRSEMNVSTLELGDSALYLCASSSWGDSNQPQHFGDGTRLSIL.

This clone was observed a few times. The chain employs TRBV6-5 and TRBJ1-1; 8 bases fit TRBD1. This CDR3 is 15 amino acids long. The germline V gene has CDR1 MNHEY and CDR2 SVGAGI. V was clipped by 4 bases and J by 1 base; unmatched bases: 5. For the CDR3, the DNA is TGTGCCAGCAGTTTAGGGGACAGGAGGAACACTGAAGCTTTCTTT. It translates to CASSLGDRRNTEAFF.

J is TRBJ1-1 and V is TRBV5-1, with 9 bases aligning to TRBD1. The V gene end was trimmed by 5 bases and the J gene end by 0 bases; junction bases not matched to a gene: 8. From germline, CDR1 is SGHRS and CDR2 YFSETQ. CDR3 length equals 16 residues. The CDR3 bases are TGCGCCAGCAGACCCAACGACAGGGGGGTGAACACTGAAGCTTTCTTT. Protein sequence: CASRPNDRGVNTEAFF.

V gene TRBV7-2 combines with J gene TRBJ1-5; tentatively, D is TRBD1 (5 bases). The CDR3 runs 15 residues. V shed 2 bases and J shed 4 bases, with 12 bases lying between them. Germline V gives CDR1 SGHTA, CDR2 FQGNSA. The CDR3 here is CASSLQRGWNQPQHF. In DNA, the CDR3 is TGTGCCAGCAGCTTACAGAGGGGCTGGAATCAGCCCCAGCATTTT.

With regard to this clone: The junction departs from germline at one end; a sequencing error may be responsible. This rearrangement joins TRBV19 to TRBJ1-1; D gene unclear. Germline assignment: CDR1 LNHDA and CDR2 SQIVND (reference sequence). The CDR3 runs to 13 residues. The CDR3, as DNA: TGTGCCAGTAGTATGCGCACAAACAATGAAGCTTTCTTT. It is translated as CASSMRTNNEAFF.

V usage is TRBV6-4 and J usage is TRBJ1-2; no clear D. V dropped 4 bases and J dropped 8 bases, with 8 bases sitting between them. The CDR3 runs 11 residues. Looked up from germline, CDR1 is MRHNA and CDR2 is SNTAGT. This CDR3 reads CASSGGQGYTF. The CDR3 nucleotides are TGTGCCAGCAGTGGCGGCCAGGGCTACACCTTC.